The 28 T cell receptor beta chains reported below all come from one sample, sequenced in a study of blood T cell repertoires in COVID-19. Only in-frame clones appear in the TCRdb table, and some are missing; sequencing was by immunoSEQ multiplex PCR. The repertoire holds around 340,000 clones, with 85% to 90% as singletons. The sequenced sample consisted of PBMCs or T cells enriched from blood (not recorded which). The receptors stem from a woman aged 25-40 years who had been exposed to COVID-19.

The sample holds a few counts of this clone. The chain uses TRBV5-5 and TRBJ1-1, with 9 bases aligning to TRBD1. Germline values: CDR1 SGHKS, CDR2 YYEKEE (reference sequence). V lost 4 bases and J lost 0; bases outside the gene matches: 10. There are 17 residues in the CDR3. CDR3 protein: CASSPSGTGYMNTEAFF. CDR3 DNA: TGTGCCAGCAGCCCATCGGGGACAGGGTACATGAACACTGAAGCTTTCTTT.

The rearrangement joins TRBV18 to TRBJ1-5; 7 bases align to TRBD1. CDR3 length: 17 residues. The germline gives CDR1 KGHSH, CDR2 LQKENI. V shed 2 bases, J shed 3 bases, and the junction held 10 bases outside the gene matches. CDR3 DNA sequence: TGTGCCAGCTCACCATTTCCGGACGGACAGGTCAATCAGCCCCAGCATTTT. It specifies CASSPFPDGQVNQPQHF.

V is TRBV5-1 and J is TRBJ2-3; no firm D call. V shed 0 bases and J shed 5 bases, with 22 bases lying between them. Germline V gives CDR1 SGHRS, CDR2 YFSETQ. The CDR3 has 18 amino acids. The CDR3 sequence is CASSLAWSDPGGGDTQYF. The DNA for the CDR3 is TGCGCCAGCAGCTTGGCTTGGTCAGACCCGGGTGGTGGAGATACGCAGTATTTT.

In this sample, this clone turned up many times. The V gene is TRBV5-1, the J gene TRBJ1-1; 7 nucleotides align to TRBD1. The length of the CDR3 is 15 residues. Per germline, CDR1 SGHRS and CDR2 YFSETQ. V shed 1 base, J shed 2 bases, and the junction held 5 bases outside the gene matches. The CDR3 DNA reads as TGCGCCAGCAGCTTGTCGGGACAGTTAAACACTGAAGCTTTCTTT. Translation gives CASSLSGQLNTEAFF.

The J gene is TRBJ2-3, the V gene TRBV7-3, with D hard to call. Per the germline V gene, CDR1 is SGHTA and CDR2 is FQGTGA. The CDR3 covers 12 residues. Trimming removed 5 bases at V and 6 bases at J, with 9 bases between. The chain's CDR3 is CASSLRADTQYF. The CDR3 DNA reads as TGTGCCAGCAGCCTCCGCGCGGATACGCAGTATTTT. Looking up the rest from reference TRBV7-3 and TRBJ2-3 gives the full variable domain: GAGVSQTPSNKVTEKGKYVELRCDPISGHTALYWYRQSLGQGPEFLIYFQGTGAADDSGLPNDRFFAVRPEGSVSTLKIQRTERGDSAVYLCASSLRADTQYFGPGTRLTVL.

The rearrangement links TRBV6-2 or TRBV6-3 to TRBJ1-1, with a possible D match to TRBD1 (6 bases). The germline V gene has CDR1 MNHEY and CDR2 SVGEGT. The CDR3 sequence is 14 residues long. V lost 5 bases to trimming and J lost 4 bases, with 14 bases between them. The CDR3 loop is CASSKTTGSTEAFF. CDR3 DNA: TGTGCCAGCAGTAAAACAACAGGGAGCACTGAAGCTTTCTTT.

The chain carries TRBV7-9 and TRBJ2-2; D uncertain. V was clipped by 5 bases and J by 6 bases, with 10 bases between them. This CDR3 has 13 residues. CDR1 is SEHNR and CDR2 is FQNEAQ in the germline V gene (reference sequence). Written as DNA, the CDR3 is TGTGCCAGCAGCGGTAGCTATCCCGGGGAGCTGTTTTTT. Translated: CASSGSYPGELFF.

This clone was detected only once. The CDR3 sequence: CASSFEATSTDTQYF. The CDR3 region has the DNA TGTGCCAGCAGTTTTGAGGCGACTAGCACAGATACGCAGTATTTT. The rearrangement links TRBV6-2 or TRBV6-3 to TRBJ2-3; no clear D gene. This CDR3 is 15 amino acids long. V was trimmed by 4 bases and J by 0 bases, leaving 11 bases between them. Germline V gives CDR1 MNHEY, CDR2 SVGEGT.

This clone was observed a handful of times. The rearrangement uses TRBV19 and TRBJ2-1, with 16 positions matching TRBD2. The CDR3 consists of 17 residues. The V and J ends lost 3 bases and 15 bases, in that order; junction bases with no gene match: 14. From germline, CDR1 is LNHDA and CDR2 SQIVND (reference sequence). Here the CDR3 DNA reads TGTGCCAGTAGTATTGGTCCCGGGACTAGCGGGAGGGCCTTGCTGTTCTTC. It specifies CASSIGPGTSGRALLFF.

This chain joins TRBV28 and TRBJ2-5; no reliable D call. V lost 6 bases and J lost 2, with 19 bases in between. The CDR3 has 16 amino acids. Germline V gene data show CDR1 as MDHEN and CDR2 as SYDVKM. The CDR3 loop reads CASSFNRVLPQETQYF. CDR3 bases: TGTGCCAGCAGCTTCAACCGGGTCCTCCCGCAAGAGACCCAGTACTTC.

A single count supports this clone. The sample holds other DNA sequences that translate to the same CDR3. The chain has TRBV7-9 and TRBJ1-1, with TRBD1 identical over 10 bases. Germline V gene sequence: CDR1 SEHNR, CDR2 FQNEAQ (reference sequence). After removal of 5 bases from V and 5 bases from J, the junction contained 5 bases not matched to a gene. This CDR3 comprises 14 residues. The DNA for the CDR3 is TGTGCCAGCAGCATCGGACAGGGGGGGACTGAAGCTTTCTTT. Protein: CASSIGQGGTEAFF.

This clone has a handful of counts. J is TRBJ1-2 and V is TRBV18; D might be TRBD1 (5 bases). Trimming removed 0 bases from V and 3 bases from J, with 8 bases in between. The CDR3 covers 14 residues. The germline gives CDR1 KGHSH, CDR2 LQKENI. The CDR3 nucleotides are TGTGCCAGCTCACCACCCGGGGGGTACTATGGCTACACCTTC. This gives the protein CASSPPGGYYGYTF.

CDR3 loop: CASRKLAGGDLYNEQFF. The CDR3 DNA reads TGTGCCAGCAGAAAACTAGCGGGAGGGGACCTCTACAATGAGCAGTTCTTC. J is TRBJ2-1 and V is TRBV28; the match to TRBD2 covers 13 bases. V shed 6 bases, J shed 3 bases, and the junction held 8 bases outside the gene matches. The CDR3 spans 17 residues. Germline CDR1 is MDHEN and CDR2 is SYDVKM.

J is TRBJ1-2 and V is TRBV7-6, with 8 bases fitting TRBD1. Germline V lookup: CDR1 SGHVS, CDR2 FNYEAQ. This CDR3 is 15 amino acids long. V lost 3 bases to trimming and J lost 8 bases; unmatched junction nucleotides: 11. The CDR3 region is CASSLGGDRSEGYTF. CDR3 DNA sequence: TGTGCCAGCAGCTTGGGGGGGGACAGGTCTGAAGGCTACACCTTC.

The chain joins TRBV28 to TRBJ1-4; 10 bases fit TRBD1. From germline, CDR1 is MDHEN and CDR2 SYDVKM. CDR3 length: 17 residues. J lost 7 bases, V lost 5 bases, and 13 bases had no gene match. Here the CDR3 reads CASSPWDRGFESEKLFF. In nucleotides, the CDR3 is TGTGCCAGCAGTCCCTGGGACAGGGGATTCGAGAGTGAAAAACTGTTTTTT.

This chain uses TRBV30 with TRBJ2-1; 7 nucleotides match TRBD1. The CDR3 length is 13 residues. Looked up from germline, CDR1 is GTSNPN and CDR2 is SVGIG (reference sequence). Trimming cost V 7 bases and J 2 bases; bases outside gene matches: 5. CDR3 DNA: TGTGCCTTGAAGGGGGCCACCTACAATGAGCAGTTCTTC. The encoded protein is CALKGATYNEQFF.

The chain recombines TRBV29-1 with TRBJ2-1, with TRBD2 matching 8 bases. CDR1 is SQVTM and CDR2 is ANQGSEA in the germline V gene. The CDR3 has 10 amino acids. The ends lost 3 bases at V and 15 bases at J; junction bases unmatched: 4. CDR3 region: CSVESGSRFF. In DNA form, the CDR3 reads TGCAGCGTTGAGAGCGGGAGCCGGTTCTTC.

The chain combines TRBV6-5 with TRBJ2-5, with 8 bases aligning to TRBD2. Germline CDR1 is MNHEY and CDR2 is SVGAGI. V shed 0 bases and J 4 bases; nucleotides not matched to a gene: 7. This CDR3 has 16 residues. The CDR3 loop is CASSYSSGGPGETQYF. The CDR3, as DNA: TGTGCCAGCAGTTACTCGTCGGGAGGGCCGGGAGAGACCCAGTACTTC.

The gene calls are TRBV10-3 and TRBJ2-5; TRBD1 matches at 9 bases. This CDR3 is 15 amino acids long. The junction had 9 bases not matched to a gene; V was cut back by 3 bases and J by 7 bases. Germline assignment: CDR1 ENHRY and CDR2 SYGVKD. CDR3 DNA sequence: TGTGCCATCAGTGATACGGACAGGGGAATTGGGACCCAGTACTTC. Translation: CAISDTDRGIGTQYF.

The J gene is TRBJ1-5, the V gene TRBV4-2; no clear D. Germline loops: CDR1 LGHNA, CDR2 YNFKEQ. Trimming shortened V by 0 bases and J by 4 bases, and 10 bases separated the two germline ends. The CDR3 is 15 amino acids. For the CDR3, the DNA is TGTGCCAGCAGCCAAGATACAGAAACTAATCAGCCCCAGCATTTT. It translates to CASSQDTETNQPQHF.

The chain uses TRBV28 and TRBJ2-5; the match to TRBD2 covers 8 bases. In germline, CDR1 is MDHEN, CDR2 SYDVKM. The CDR3 is 15 amino acids. V shed 5 bases and J 5 bases; nucleotides not matched to a gene: 10. The CDR3 bases are TGTGCCAGCAGTCCGGGAGGGCTGGGGGGTGAGACCCAGTACTTC. It codes for CASSPGGLGGETQYF. Drawing the rest from reference TRBV28 and TRBJ2-5, the complete variable domain is DVKVTQSSRYLVKRTGEKVFLECVQDMDHENMFWYRQDPGLGLRLIYFSYDVKMKEKGDIPEGYSVSREKKERFSLILESASTNQTSMYLCASSPGGLGGETQYFGPGTRLLVL.

This clone was counted between two and nine times. The chain is built from TRBV28 and TRBJ1-2; D is uncertain. Germline CDR1 is MDHEN and CDR2 is SYDVKM. The V end was cut by 7 bases, the J end by 4 bases, with 7 bases between. There are 11 residues in the CDR3. This CDR3 reads CASMRGYGYTF. CDR3 DNA: TGTGCCAGCATGCGGGGCTATGGCTACACCTTC.

The chain couples TRBV6-6 to TRBJ2-7; 10 nucleotides align to TRBD2. The V and J ends lost 5 bases and 6 bases, in that order; junction bases with no gene match: 16. Germline V gives CDR1 MNHNY, CDR2 SVGAGI (reference sequence). CDR3 length: 17 residues. Written as DNA, the CDR3 is TGTGCCAGCAGTCCGACAGTTAGATTAGCGGGAGGAGCCGAGCAGTACTTC. Protein product: CASSPTVRLAGGAEQYF.

The rearrangement links TRBV11-2 to TRBJ2-5; TRBD2 matches at 12 bases. With V trimmed by 5 bases and J by 4 bases, 5 bases remained unmatched. In germline, CDR1 is SGHAT, CDR2 FQNNGV. The CDR3 is 15 residues long. The CDR3 DNA is TGTGCCAGCAGCCTAGCGGGAGGGCCCTTAGAGACCCAGTACTTC. Amino acids: CASSLAGGPLETQYF.

The V gene is TRBV6-5, the J gene TRBJ2-1; D perhaps matches TRBD1 (6 bases). CDR3 length: 15 residues. Germline CDR1 is MNHEY and CDR2 is SVGAGI. The V end lost 6 bases, the J end lost 2 bases, and 14 bases lay between the germline ends. The CDR3 region is CASSPPRTAYNEQFF. CDR3 coding DNA: TGTGCCAGCAGCCCCCCCCGGACAGCCTACAATGAGCAGTTCTTC.

The chain couples TRBV14 to TRBJ1-6; 7 nucleotides line up with TRBD1. Germline CDR1 reads SGHDN; CDR2 reads FVKESK. Germline trimming cut 4 bases from V and 6 bases from J; bases unmatched to any gene: 0. This CDR3 has 13 residues. CDR3 nucleotides: TGTGCCAGCAGCCGGGACAGTAATTCACCCCTCCACTTT. Protein product: CASSRDSNSPLHF.

J is TRBJ2-7 and V is TRBV9, with TRBD1 matching over 9 bases. Germline loops: CDR1 SGDLS, CDR2 YYNGEE. This CDR3 contains 14 residues. Losses at the gene ends were 4 bases for V and 3 bases for J; bases not matched to a gene: 5. The CDR3 spells CASSSRDRVYEQYF. The CDR3 coding sequence is TGTGCCAGCAGCTCCCGGGACAGGGTCTACGAGCAGTACTTC.

This clone was seen more than once but under ten times. The chain couples TRBV15 to TRBJ2-1; D perhaps matches TRBD2 (5 bases). The V end was cut by 3 bases, the J end by 4 bases, with 13 bases between. Germline V gene sequence: CDR1 LNHNV, CDR2 YYDKDF (reference sequence). The CDR3 contains 15 residues. Here the CDR3 reads CATSSPREGYNEQFF. For the CDR3, the DNA is TGTGCCACCAGCAGCCCGCGTGAGGGTTACAATGAGCAGTTCTTC.